The rows below give T cell receptor beta chains drawn from one sample of a study of T cell repertoires in cytomegalovirus infection. These receptors have no known antigen. One entry per CDR3 protein, called by TCRdb with MiXCR from the reads. The data contain about 700,000 distinct CDR3 sequences, about 33% of them seen just once; the ten biggest clones take up around a sixth. The sample here was cultured PBMCs, taken from culture after CMV antigen stimulation. These receptors all stem from a human donor in good health (CMV status not recorded). Some clones in this sample may be carry-over from other donors' samples. The CDR3 runs from the conserved cysteine through the conserved F or W. The D gene is left open where the match is weak. The listing skips clone size in some rows; elsewhere it reads once, few, many or a size class.

abundance	j_gene	v_gene	d_gene	CDR3aa	CDR3nt
few	TRBJ2-3	TRBV5-1	.	CASNHGYTFGSGTRLTVVDTQYF	.
.	TRBJ2-7	TRBV12-3/TRBV12-4	.	CASSLGGSAPYEQYF	TGTGCCAGCTCTTTGGGGGGTTCGGCTCCCTACGAGCAGTACTTC
.	TRBJ2-7	TRBV7-9	.	CASSLALGQSPYEQYF	TGTGCCAGCAGCTTAGCGCTGGGGCAGTCCCCCTACGAGCAGTACTTC
once	TRBJ2-7	TRBV12-3/TRBV12-4	.	CASSLTGLTYEQYF	TGTGCCAGCAGCTTGACAGGCCTTACCTACGAGCAGTACTTC
many	TRBJ2-7	TRBV7-2	TRBD1	CASSLGQGGYEQYF	TGTGCCAGCAGCTTGGGACAGGGCGGCTACGAGCAGTACTTC
few	TRBJ1-1	TRBV20-1	.	CSARAAGVRYTEAFF	TGCAGTGCTAGAGCAGCAGGGGTAAGGTACACTGAAGCTTTCTTT
.	TRBJ2-1	TRBV5-1	.	CASSLEVGSYNEQFF	TGCGCCAGCAGCTTGGAGGTAGGCTCCTACAATGAGCAGTTCTTC
.	TRBJ2-5	TRBV7-2	TRBD2	CASSLELAGGVPQETQYF	TGTGCCAGCAGCTTAGAGTTAGCGGGAGGGGTTCCACAAGAGACCCAGTACTTC
few	TRBJ2-7	TRBV7-2	TRBD2	CASRPKRERYEQYF	TGTGCCAGCAGACCAAAGCGGGAGAGATACGAGCAGTACTTC
.	TRBJ2-1	TRBV10-3	TRBD2	CAISGRSGGRNEQFF	TGTGCCATCAGTGGGAGGAGCGGGGGGAGGAATGAGCAGTTCTTC
few	TRBJ2-2	TRBV5-1	.	CASSLNQRLQLGTGELFF	TGCGCCAGCAGCTTGAATCAGCGCCTACAGTTGGGGACCGGGGAGCTGTTTTTT
few	TRBJ1-1	TRBV7-9	TRBD1	CASSPWDRTNTEAFF	TGTGCCAGCAGCCCCTGGGACAGAACAAACACTGAAGCTTTCTTT
.	TRBJ2-5	TRBV6-1	.	CASRTGVETQYF	TGTGCCAGCAGAACCGGGGTAGAGACCCAGTACTTC
.	TRBJ2-7	TRBV5-4	.	CASSLGGGQLYEQYF	TGTGCCAGCAGCCTAGGAGGCGGGCAACTCTACGAGCAGTACTTC
few	TRBJ2-2	TRBV7-2	.	CASSLIPPRWNTGELFF	TGTGCCAGCAGCTTAATCCCCCCAAGGTGGAACACCGGGGAGCTGTTTTTT
.	TRBJ2-5	TRBV12-3/TRBV12-4	TRBD2	CASRGLGGGETQYF	TGTGCCAGCAGAGGACTTGGGGGGGGGGAGACCCAGTACTTC
.	TRBJ2-4	TRBV11-2	.	CASSLPGGQNIQYF	TGTGCCAGCAGCCTTCCAGGGGGGCAAAACATTCAGTACTTC
.	TRBJ2-5	TRBV7-2	TRBD2	CASSFQRGPGETQYF	TGTGCCAGCAGCTTCCAGCGGGGGCCAGGGGAGACCCAGTACTTC
.	TRBJ2-7	TRBV5-4	.	CASSFQDYEQYF	TGTGCCAGCAGCTTCCAAGACTACGAGCAGTACTTC
many	TRBJ2-4	TRBV7-8	TRBD2	CASSRRGGTYENIQYF	TGTGCCAGCAGTCGTCGGGGGGGGACTTACGAAAACATTCAGTACTTC
many	TRBJ2-3	TRBV7-2	TRBD1	CASSIRIPGQGLDTQYF	TGTGCCAGCAGCATAAGGATTCCGGGACAGGGGCTAGATACGCAGTATTTT
few	TRBJ2-3	TRBV7-2	.	CASSFRPGHPKVTDTQYF	TGTGCCAGCAGTTTTAGACCGGGACACCCGAAGGTCACAGATACGCAGTATTTT
.	TRBJ2-7	TRBV6-1	.	CASRVRRSYEQYF	TGTGCCAGCAGAGTCCGGCGTTCCTACGAGCAGTACTTC
few	TRBJ2-3	TRBV4-1	.	CASSRYRGPSGAIDTQYF	TGCGCCAGCAGCCGCTATCGAGGACCCTCTGGCGCCATTGATACGCAGTATTTT
few	TRBJ1-1	TRBV5-6	.	CASSLNRGGSTEAFF	TGTGCCAGCAGCTTAAACCGGGGGGGGAGCACTGAAGCTTTCTTT
few	TRBJ2-3	TRBV24-1	.	CATSDPLAGGFTDTQYF	TGTGCCACCAGTGACCCCCTAGCCGGGGGCTTCACAGATACGCAGTATTTT
.	TRBJ2-3	TRBV27	.	CASSLGVSTSTDTQYF	TGTGCCAGCAGTCTCGGCGTTAGCACATCCACAGATACGCAGTATTTT
few	TRBJ1-5	TRBV7-2	TRBD1	CASSPQGAEPMTQHF	TGTGCCAGCAGCCCTCAGGGGGCTGAACCCATGACCCAGCATTTT
few	TRBJ2-7	TRBV12-3/TRBV12-4	.	CASSQTGTYYEQYF	TGTGCCAGCAGTCAAACAGGGACCTACTACGAGCAGTACTTC
few	TRBJ2-1	TRBV7-9	.	CASSLSTYYNEQFF	TGTGCCAGCAGCCTCTCGACTTATTACAATGAGCAGTTCTTC
.	TRBJ2-7	TRBV5-1	.	CASRSTRGGYEQYF	TGCGCCAGCAGGTCGACTAGAGGCGGCTACGAGCAGTACTTC
.	TRBJ1-2	TRBV7-8	.	CASSLAWQAKAYGYTF	TGTGCCAGCAGCTTAGCATGGCAGGCCAAGGCGTATGGCTACACCTTC
.	TRBJ1-4	TRBV18	.	CASSPGRVYAKLFF	TGTGCCAGCTCACCAGGGCGGGTGTACGCAAAACTGTTTTTT
many	TRBJ2-7	TRBV7-8	TRBD2	CASSLGGLAGPSYEQYF	TGTGCCAGCAGCTTAGGGGGACTAGCGGGCCCCTCCTACGAGCAGTACTTC
few	TRBJ1-1	TRBV12-3/TRBV12-4	TRBD1	CASSLAPGTGPSGAFF	TGTGCCAGCAGTTTAGCGCCGGGGACAGGGCCCTCGGGGGCTTTCTTT
few	TRBJ1-1	TRBV6-2/TRBV6-3	TRBD1	CASRGQGALILAMNTEAFF	TGTGCCAGCAGGGGACAGGGGGCCCTAATCCTGGCGATGAACACTGAAGCTTTCTTT
few	TRBJ2-7	TRBV28	.	CASSSGTSKTYEQYF	TGTGCCAGCAGTTCCGGGACGTCAAAAACCTACGAGCAGTACTTC
.	TRBJ2-7	TRBV15	.	CATSRNPGMARAGYEQYF	TGTGCCACCAGCAGAAATCCCGGTATGGCCCGGGCTGGCTACGAGCAGTACTTC
.	TRBJ2-2	TRBV5-1	.	CASSLEGAGGYAGELFF	TGCGCCAGCAGCTTGGAGGGAGCAGGCGGTTACGCCGGGGAGCTGTTTTTT
.	TRBJ2-3	TRBV7-9	.	CASSLLTGTDTQYF	TGTGCCAGCAGCTTATTGACAGGCACAGATACGCAGTATTTT
.	TRBJ1-5	TRBV6-1	TRBD1	CASSDGRQGADQPQHF	TGTGCCAGCAGTGACGGGAGGCAGGGGGCCGATCAGCCCCAGCATTTT
few	TRBJ1-5	TRBV19	.	CASSIGQILGQPQHF	TGTGCCAGTAGTATCGGACAGATATTAGGTCAGCCCCAGCATTTT
.	TRBJ2-2	TRBV20-1	.	CSARGGRGTGELFF	TGCAGTGCTAGAGGGGGTCGGGGAACCGGGGAGCTGTTTTTT
many	TRBJ1-5	TRBV7-8	.	CASSLVSGIDQPQHF	TGTGCCAGCAGCTTAGTGTCGGGGATCGATCAGCCCCAGCATTTT
.	TRBJ1-1	TRBV3-1	TRBD1	CASSTLDRGTEAFF	TGTGCCAGCAGCACCCTCGACAGGGGCACTGAAGCTTTCTTT
.	TRBJ1-2	TRBV6-5	TRBD1	CASKRDRESGYTF	TGTGCCAGCAAAAGGGACAGGGAGAGTGGCTACACCTTC
.	TRBJ1-1	TRBV6-1	.	CASSEAHWNTEAFF	TGTGCCAGCAGTGAAGCGCACTGGAACACTGAAGCTTTCTTT
.	TRBJ1-2	TRBV20-1	.	CSALEAGTNYGYTF	TGCAGTGCTCTAGAGGCCGGGACTAACTATGGCTACACCTTC
.	TRBJ2-7	TRBV6-2/TRBV6-3	TRBD1	CASTEGQFKTYEQYF	TGTGCCAGCACTGAGGGACAGTTCAAAACCTACGAGCAGTACTTC
many	TRBJ1-1	TRBV7-2	.	CASSEQGPEAFF	TGTGCCAGCAGCGAACAGGGCCCTGAAGCTTTCTTT
.	TRBJ2-1	TRBV7-2	.	CASSLALPAEQFF	TGTGCCAGCAGCTTAGCACTACCGGCTGAGCAGTTCTTC